The 7 T cell receptor beta chains listed next were all sequenced from one sample in a study of blood T cell repertoires in COVID-19. Sequencing used immunoSEQ multiplex PCR; TCRdb keeps in-frame clones, though not all of them. The sample yields 140,000 or so clones, roughly 84% seen once. Sequencing input: peripheral blood. The receptors derive from a human donor in a cohort sampled during active COVID-19.

The table lists this clone with a few counts. This sequence joins TRBV7-9 and TRBJ1-5; 9 nucleotides agree with TRBD1. Germline V gene data show CDR1 as SEHNR and CDR2 as FQNEAQ (reference sequence). With 1 base clipped from V and 4 bases from J, the junction kept 2 bases outside the gene matches. The CDR3 runs to 15 residues. CDR3 in DNA: TGTGCCAGCAGCTTAGTGGGGACAGGGAATCAGCCCCAGCATTTT. Encoded protein: CASSLVGTGNQPQHF. Complete variable domain (other parts from reference TRBV7-9 and TRBJ1-5): DTGVSQNPRHKITKRGQNVTFRCDPISEHNRLYWYRQTLGQGPEFLTYFQNEAQLEKSRLLSDRFSAERPKGSFSTLEIQRTEQGDSAMYLCASSLVGTGNQPQHFGDGTRLSIL.

The V call is TRBV6-5, the J call TRBJ1-2, with 10 bases fitting TRBD1. Germline V lookup: CDR1 MNHEY, CDR2 SVGAGI. V gave up 5 bases and J gave up 8 bases; unmatched junction bases: 5. This CDR3 contains 13 residues. CDR3 region: CASSQWTGGGYTF. The CDR3 nucleotides read TGTGCCAGCAGTCAATGGACAGGGGGAGGCTACACCTTC.

V usage is TRBV4-2 and J usage is TRBJ1-2; maybe TRBD1 (5 bases). V was trimmed by 4 bases and J by 5 bases, leaving 14 bases between them. This CDR3 has 14 residues. CDR1 is LGHNA, CDR2 YNFKEQ, per germline. The CDR3 DNA reads TGTGCCAGCAGCCCGGAGGGGCCTGCTTATGGCTACACCTTC. Its protein product is CASSPEGPAYGYTF.

The J gene is TRBJ2-7, the V gene TRBV4-1; 7 bases fit TRBD1. This CDR3 spans 15 amino acids. V shed 5 bases and J 0 bases; nucleotides not matched to a gene: 7. Germline V lookup: CDR1 MGHRA, CDR2 YSYEKL. The CDR3: CASSERDSSSYEQYF. The CDR3 coding sequence is TGCGCCAGCAGCGAGAGGGACAGCAGCTCCTACGAGCAGTACTTC.

This rearrangement joins TRBV5-1 to TRBJ1-5; tentatively, D is TRBD1 (6 bases). The germline CDR1 and CDR2 sequences are SGHRS and YFSETQ. Trimming cost V 0 bases and J 6 bases, with 7 bases left between them. The CDR3 loop spans 13 amino acids. The CDR3: CASSLGGPQPQHF. The CDR3 bases are TGCGCCAGCAGCTTGGGGGGGCCTCAGCCCCAGCATTTT. Variable domain in full (rest from reference TRBV5-1 and TRBJ1-5): KAGVTQTPRYLIKTRGQQVTLSCSPISGHRSVSWYQQTPGQGLQFLFEYFSETQRNKGNFPGRFSGRQFSNSRSEMNVSTLELGDSALYLCASSLGGPQPQHFGDGTRLSIL.

This sequence joins TRBV5-1 and TRBJ1-1, with no clear D. Trimming took 3 bases from V and 4 from J, leaving 13 bases between them. The germline CDR1 and CDR2 sequences are SGHRS and YFSETQ. The CDR3 contains 14 residues. CDR3 nucleotide sequence: TGCGCCAGCAGCTCCAATGAACCGGGCACTGAAGCTTTCTTT. Protein: CASSSNEPGTEAFF.

The chain couples TRBV5-8 to TRBJ1-6; D is unclear. Trimming stripped 5 bases from V and 9 bases from J, with 9 bases between. The CDR3 consists of 12 residues. CDR1 is SGHTS and CDR2 is YDEGEE in the germline V gene. In nucleotides, the CDR3 is TGTGCCAGCAGTAAACGAGGTTCACCCCTCCACTTT. Encoded protein: CASSKRGSPLHF.